The present T cell receptor (beta chain) was sequenced within a study of technical replicates of blood from a few donors. Profiling relied on immunoSEQ multiplex PCR, and the TCRdb table lists in-frame clones only, not all of them. This table has about 12,000 clones, roughly 95% appearing once. This TCR derives from a human donor in good health. Sequencing was done on a sample of PBMCs.

CDR3 sequence reads: CASSLNSGEEQYF. DNA for the CDR3: TGTGCCAGCAGCTTAAATAGCGGGGAAGAGCAGTACTTC. The chain employs TRBV7-2 and TRBJ2-7, with TRBD2 matching over 8 bases. This CDR3 is 13 amino acids long. The germline V gene encodes CDR1 SGHTA and CDR2 FQGNSA. The trim removed 2 bases at V and 7 bases at J, leaving 4 bases unmatched.